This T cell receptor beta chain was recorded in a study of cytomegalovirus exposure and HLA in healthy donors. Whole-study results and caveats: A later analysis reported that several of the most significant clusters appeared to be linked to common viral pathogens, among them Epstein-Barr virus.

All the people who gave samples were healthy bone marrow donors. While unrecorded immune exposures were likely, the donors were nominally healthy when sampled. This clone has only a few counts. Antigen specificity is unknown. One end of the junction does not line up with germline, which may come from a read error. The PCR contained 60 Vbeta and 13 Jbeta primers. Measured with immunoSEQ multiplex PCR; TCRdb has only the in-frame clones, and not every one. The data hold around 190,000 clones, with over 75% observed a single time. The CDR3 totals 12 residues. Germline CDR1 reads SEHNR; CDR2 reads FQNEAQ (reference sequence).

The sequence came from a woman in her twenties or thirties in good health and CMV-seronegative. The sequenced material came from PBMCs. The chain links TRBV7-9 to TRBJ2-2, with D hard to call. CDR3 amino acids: CSSSFPVGELFF. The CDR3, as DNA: TGTTCCAGCAGCTTTCCTGTCGGGGAGCTGTTTTTT.